These 6 T cell receptor beta chains were sequenced from one sample in a study of blood T cell repertoires in COVID-19. The protocol was immunoSEQ multiplex PCR, while the TCRdb copy is restricted to in-frame clones and leaves out a portion. This table has 250,000 or so clones, 70% to 90% appearing once. Specimen: PBMCs or T cells enriched from blood (not recorded which). The receptors originated from a woman aged 25 to 39 with acute COVID-19.

The rearrangement uses TRBV11-1 and TRBJ2-3, with D possibly being TRBD1 (5 bases). Germline assignment: CDR1 SGHAT and CDR2 FQDESV (reference sequence). CDR3 length: 16 amino acids. The V gene lost 2 bases and the J gene lost 2 bases, with 14 bases spanning the gap. The chain's CDR3 is CASSLQGSGNTDTQYF. The DNA of the CDR3 is TGTGCCAGCAGCTTACAGGGCAGTGGAAACACAGATACGCAGTATTTT.

The J gene is TRBJ2-1, the V gene TRBV5-1, with D tentatively TRBD1 (5 bases). V dropped 4 bases and J dropped 0 bases, with 17 bases sitting between them. This CDR3 is built from 17 residues. Per germline, CDR1 SGHRS and CDR2 YFSETQ. CDR3: CASSAPLQDSSYNEQFF. The CDR3 bases are TGCGCCAGCAGCGCACCCTTACAGGATAGCTCCTACAATGAGCAGTTCTTC.

This rearrangement joins TRBV28 to TRBJ1-1; D is unclear. The germline V gene encodes CDR1 MDHEN and CDR2 SYDVKM. Trimming shortened V by 5 bases and J by 5 bases, and 15 bases separated the two germline ends. The CDR3 contains 14 residues. DNA for the CDR3: TGTGCCAGCAGTCTAAGCGGGTTGGGGACTGAAGCTTTCTTT. Protein product: CASSLSGLGTEAFF.

This clone was detected many times. The CDR3 nucleotides are TGTGCCAGTAGTACAAGACCGGGACTAGCGGCCCACTCCTACGAGCAGTACTTC. This codes for CASSTRPGLAAHSYEQYF. V gene TRBV19 combines with J gene TRBJ2-7; 11 positions agree with TRBD2. J lost 0 bases, V lost 4 bases, and 11 bases had no gene match. The CDR3 covers 18 residues. CDR1 is LNHDA and CDR2 is SQIVND in the germline V gene (reference sequence).

The chain uses TRBV6-5 and TRBJ1-1; D is possibly TRBD1 (5 bases). The CDR3 length is 14 residues. V lost 5 bases and J 2 bases, leaving 12 bases between the germline ends. Germline V CDR1 and CDR2: MNHEY, SVGAGI. CDR3 DNA sequence: TGTGCCAGCAGTAAGATCAGGGTCAACACTGAAGCTTTCTTT. This codes for CASSKIRVNTEAFF.

V usage is TRBV3-1 (or the pseudogene TRBV3-2) and J usage is TRBJ1-1, with D perhaps TRBD1 (6 bases). Germline CDR1 reads LGHDT; CDR2 reads YNNKEL (reference sequence). The V gene lost 0 bases and the J gene lost 6 bases, with 11 bases spanning the gap. This CDR3 contains 14 residues. CDR3 DNA: TGTGCCAGCAGCCAAGAGGGGGCGCGGGCTGAAGCTTTCTTT. The encoded protein is CASSQEGARAEAFF.